The clone carrying this TCR beta chain was seen repeatedly, ten times or more. What it recognizes is unknown. This sample is drawn from a study of human T cells and chemical hapten exposure. Background on the study: From small differences in pooled library volume came most of the variation in per-sample TCR yields.

Study-wide results and caveats: High-frequency TCRs, those above 1 in 1000, stayed the same after DPC sensitization.

The CDR3 length is 16 residues. CDR1 is DFQATT and CDR2 is SNEGSKA in the germline V gene (reference sequence). Deletions cut 3 bases from V and 1 base from J, with 15 bases between. Total RNA was isolated from unfractionated whole blood. Individual cDNA molecules each carried unique molecular identifiers attached by the library. Per the authors' pipeline: Counts of TCRs in each sample centred on a median of 95,638 and extended from about 20,000 to 690,000. MiXCR, run by TCRdb on the 5' RACE reads, gives a single entry per CDR3 protein. The authors' filters were not applied to this entry. The top ten clones hold over 1.1% of a sample with some 150,000 distinct CDR3 sequences, 4.1% of them seen once.

The receptor's source is a female donor in good health. The V and J genes are TRBV20-1 and TRBJ1-4; tentatively, D is TRBD1 (6 bases). The DNA of the CDR3 is TGCAGTGCTAGGGGGGGCGATGGAAGAACTAATGAAAAACTGTTTTTT. It encodes CSARGGDGRTNEKLFF.